This T cell receptor beta chain was observed in a study of tumor-infiltrating lymphocytes in glioblastoma multiforme. The CDR3 runs to 14 residues. The germline gives CDR1 MGHRA, CDR2 YSYEKL. In the case of this clonotype: An end of the junction differs from the germline gene, which may be a read error.

Multiple V-beta primers and a C-beta primer amplified TCRB from RNA. No unique molecular identifiers were described for these TCRB libraries. TCRdb processed the multiplex PCR reads anew with MiXCR; each CDR3 protein has one entry. The sample yields 25,000 to 40,000 distinct CDR3 sequences, roughly 64% seen once. Material: brain tumor tissue. The TCR was taken from a male donor with glioblastoma. The chain uses TRBV4-1 and TRBJ2-1; 8 nucleotides match TRBD2. CDR3 amino acids: CASRTSASYIEQFF. The CDR3 DNA is TGCGCCAGCAGGACTAGCGCGTCCTACATTGAGCAGTTCTTC.